Included here is one T cell receptor (beta chain) sequence, with context. The specificity of this receptor is unknown. Base qualities were left out, and no much larger clone turns up one base away. The cohort comprised some 700 healthy bone marrow donors. All cohort members were sampled while nominally healthy, although unrecorded immune exposures were likely present. The donor tested CMV seropositive and was one of the 289 seropositive cohort members. Each donor provided a peripheral blood sample, and peripheral blood mononuclear cells were used for TCR beta sequencing. The Qiagen DNeasy Blood Extraction Kit was used to extract genomic DNA from the blood cell samples. The CDR3, from cysteine to phenylalanine, totals 12 residues. Only the CDR3 portion is preserved as DNA: 36 bases, with reading frame beginning at the first base. V was cut back by 1 base and J by 3 bases, leaving a gap of 2 bases between them. The CDR1 and CDR2 encoded by the germline V gene are SGHTS and YDEGEE.

Preparation of the library involved the immunoSEQ multiplex PCR assay. For the multiplex PCR, a mixture combining 60 forward primers for TCR Vbeta segments and 13 reverse primers for TCR Jbeta segments was used. Amplification of the CDR3 region of rearranged TCR beta genes was performed with a multiplex PCR assay on genomic DNA. Amplified TCR beta libraries were sequenced as 87-base-pair reads on the Illumina HiSeq System. For the original study's pipeline: A later analysis tallied 75 million to 95 million unique TCR beta chains across the 610 or so repertoires, and about 10 million of those chains were shared by two or more donors. Raw reads were error-corrected and collapsed into unique sequences with a nearest-neighbor algorithm that merged closely related sequences to remove PCR and sequencing errors. Alignment of CDR3 sequences to IMGT reference sequences was used to assign V, D and J gene segments. For a sequence to be retained, at least a six-nucleotide match to both a V gene segment and a J gene segment was required. A rearrangement counted as productive if the CDR3 had no stop codons and remained in frame with V and J, and every other rearrangement counted as non-productive. Following IMGT convention, CDR3 was defined as the stretch from the second conserved V-encoded cysteine to the conserved J-encoded phenylalanine. The earlier analysis of fewer than 700 of the donors excluded sequences that lacked an unambiguous match to a single V gene segment. In an earlier analysis of 450 to 750 of the donors, a V segment was called functional when productive rearrangements were above 56.7%, and segregating when the standard deviation between donors exceeded 5%. A statistical classification framework was built to diagnose cytomegalovirus status from the catalog of TCR beta chain sequences. V and J gene assignment, in a later analysis, came from comparing TCR nucleotide sequences with IMGT/GENE-DB human TR gene sequences. The TCRdist pipeline was used in a later analysis to assign CDR3 sequences and most-parsimonious VDJ recombination scenarios. In a later analysis, every TCR beta chain was defined by the combination of its CDR3 amino acid sequence and its V-gene family, and reads without a unique V-gene family were dropped. As a way to deal with suspected cross-contamination and a sequencing artifact, a later analysis dropped roughly 600 nucleotide sequences that were highly shared and had low generation probability. A later analysis calculated a clonal expansion index for each public chain from normalized within-repertoire ranks of inferred template counts. A later analysis computed generation probabilities with a VDJ recombination model fitted to out-of-frame rearrangements, and checked the results against IGoR. In a later analysis, hypergeometric tests were used to score TCR-TCR, TCR-HLA and TCR-CMV co-occurrence, with a repertoire-size bias correction applied to TCR pairs. To estimate false discovery rates, a later analysis permuted the HLA or CMV assignments 20 times. In a later analysis, co-occurring TCRs were grouped using DBSCAN, and TCRdist sequence similarity was added for clustering within HLA-allele-positive subsets. Co-occurrence clustering excluded repertoires with fewer than 30,000 or more than 120,000 public chains, plus five with anomalous nucleotide sharing. Imported from immuneACCESS, the table was reduced by TCRdb to in-frame sequences with V and J called. These copies leave out some clones; in studies compared against another copy, an unresolved V gene accounts for under half, and the cause of the remainder is not known. V and J calls and clone size follow that table, whereas D and trimming were derived from the DNA. The sample profile shows tens of thousands of clones; 60% to 75% of them were found once. The ten largest clones capture 13% to 15% of the sample.

The data originate from a study of cytomegalovirus exposure and HLA in healthy donors (dated by TCRdb to 2017 to 2019). A note on the overall study: An earlier analysis of approximately 640 of the donors reported 250 to 300 Gb of sequence data and 100 million to 140 million unique TCR beta sequences from roughly 200 million T cells. About 310 gigabases of sequencing data and tens of millions of unique TCR sequences were included in an early release covering about 700 HLA-typed donors. Among the roughly 400 genotyped donors, about 85% belonged to the genetic ancestry cluster associated with self-reported Caucasian donors. The aim of the study was to test whether cataloging public T cell receptors could identify signatures of past pathogen exposure. The study profiled the T cell repertoires of about 720 subjects by immunosequencing and related them to cytomegalovirus serostatus. Besides the first cohort of 550 to 750 subjects, a separate validation cohort made up of over 95 different subjects was used. The study combined high-throughput TCR immunosequencing, statistical association of individual TCRs with disease status, and machine learning to predict cytomegalovirus infection status. In a later analysis, previously published TCR beta repertoires from some 640 donors were re-analyzed and high-resolution HLA genotyping was added so that TCR occurrence patterns could be studied. In the later analysis, no new phenotypic data were used to find candidate immune exposures; instead, reliance was placed on TCR beta sequences and their occurrence across donors. In an earlier analysis of roughly 540 of the donors, high-throughput TCR beta sequencing was used to judge whether each TCR beta V gene segment behaved as functional or pseudogenic. Donor age, sex, ethnicity and CMV serostatus were compiled alongside the repertoire data. A later genetic analysis used genome-wide SNP genotypes for about 65% of the roughly 670 donors, treating that subset as a discovery cohort. Every repertoire in the discovery cohort had been generated on one and the same sequencing platform. HLA typing covered class I and class II loci at four-digit resolution. Typing coverage differed by locus: A, B, C, DRB1 and DQB1 were typed in roughly 620-630 donors, DQA1 in about 500, DPA1 in 606, and DPB1 in 472. Roughly 5 DR-DQ haplotypes were treated as single units for association and clustering because of strong linkage in the cohort. Among under 450 genotyped donors of the cohort, an average of approximately 240,000 unique TCR beta nucleotide sequences were sequenced per donor, around 20% of them non-productive.

Paper-wide results and their limitations: A further reported finding was that TCR beta sequences accurately predicted the HLA-A and HLA-B alleles for most subjects in the first cohort. In an earlier analysis of about 540 of the donors, most TCR beta V segments were observed in productive rearrangements about 90% or about 30% of the time, broadly matching IMGT annotations. Strong co-occurrence of HLA alleles, especially DR and DQ, made assigning TCR associations to individual alleles difficult. Linkage disequilibrium might explain the correlated functional status among segregating V segments, but an unknown experimental factor could not be ruled out. The authors suggested that the approach could potentially be extended to other disease states and immunological phenotypes. Because some donors lacked HLA typing at each locus, the association tests relied only on the typed subset. In a later analysis, TCR association rates were found to vary across HLA loci, with the most associated TCRs seen for DRB1 alleles and the fewest for HLA-C alleles. While some public TCRs were present in many individuals, most TCR sequences turned up only very rarely across donors. A group of highly shared sequence variants was considered likely to be a technical artifact of the sequencing pipeline. Most CMV-associated TCR beta chains appeared to be HLA-restricted in a later analysis, and the HLA associations seemed to be driven largely by CMV exposure. In the study, 150 to 200 TCR beta chains were listed as associated with cytomegalovirus. A later analysis reported that several top co-occurrence clusters appeared linked to parvovirus B19, influenza, CMV and Epstein-Barr virus. In a later genetic analysis, a missense DCLRE1C variant was associated with V-gene and J-gene trimming of TCR beta chains, and the association was replicated in an independent cohort. In a later analysis, around 15,000 TCR beta sequences were associated with specific HLA alleles at a false discovery rate of 0.05. In vitro tests confirmed that three of the cytomegalovirus-associated TCR beta chains recognize cytomegalovirus antigens. The earlier analysis of almost 600 of the donors excluded some 15 rarely observed V segments, including chromosome 9 orphons, because counts were too low. For the cohort, immune exposure information was limited to CMV serostatus. According to a later genetic analysis, donors in an Asian-associated ancestry cluster had fewer N-insertions in productive TCRs than the roughly 670-donor mean. The classifier was reported to diagnose cytomegalovirus status with high specificity and sensitivity in both the original cohort and the validation cohort. Only TCR beta chains were sequenced in this cohort, and the absence of alpha or paired-chain data limited detectable features. In a later analysis, HLA-associated TCR beta chains were found to be more clonally expanded and to have lower generation probabilities than equally common non-associated chains. Sequencing depth was assumed to be roughly uniform across donors in the presence/absence analyses, though that assumption may not hold. Some IMGT-functional V segments, including TRBV6-2 and TRBV6-3, could not be told apart with the 87-base-pair reads, so those segments were excluded.

The sequenced sample consisted of PBMCs. This clonotype was obtained from a male donor in good health and CMV-seropositive. The V and J genes are TRBV5-8 and TRBJ2-1; there is no confident call for the D gene. The CDR3 region: CASSLHYNEQFF. At the DNA level, the sequence is TGTGCCAGCAGCTTGCACTACAATGAGCAGTTCTTC.